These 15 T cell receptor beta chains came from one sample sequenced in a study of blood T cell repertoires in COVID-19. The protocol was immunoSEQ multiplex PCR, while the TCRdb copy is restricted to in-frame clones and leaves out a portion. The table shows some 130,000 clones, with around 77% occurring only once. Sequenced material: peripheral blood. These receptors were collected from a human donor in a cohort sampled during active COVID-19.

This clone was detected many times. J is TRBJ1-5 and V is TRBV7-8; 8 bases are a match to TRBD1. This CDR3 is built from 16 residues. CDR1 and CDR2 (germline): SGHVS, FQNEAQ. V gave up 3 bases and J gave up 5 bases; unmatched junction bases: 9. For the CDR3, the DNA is TGTGCCAGCAGCTTCTACGGACAGGGTGGGGATCAGCCCCAGCATTTT. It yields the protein CASSFYGQGGDQPQHF.

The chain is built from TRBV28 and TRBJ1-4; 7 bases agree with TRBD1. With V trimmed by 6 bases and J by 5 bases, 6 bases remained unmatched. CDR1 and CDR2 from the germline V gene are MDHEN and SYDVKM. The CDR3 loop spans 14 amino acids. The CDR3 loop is CASSSGQKNEKLFF. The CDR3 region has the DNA TGTGCCAGCAGCTCGGGACAGAAAAATGAAAAACTGTTTTTT.

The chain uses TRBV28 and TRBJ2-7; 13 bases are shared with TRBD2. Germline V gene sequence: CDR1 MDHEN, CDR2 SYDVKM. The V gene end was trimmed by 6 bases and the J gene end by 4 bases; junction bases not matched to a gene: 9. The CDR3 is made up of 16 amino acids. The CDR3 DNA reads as TGTGCCAGCAGCACCCGGGGGGGACTAGCGGGATACGAGCAGTACTTC. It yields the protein CASSTRGGLAGYEQYF.

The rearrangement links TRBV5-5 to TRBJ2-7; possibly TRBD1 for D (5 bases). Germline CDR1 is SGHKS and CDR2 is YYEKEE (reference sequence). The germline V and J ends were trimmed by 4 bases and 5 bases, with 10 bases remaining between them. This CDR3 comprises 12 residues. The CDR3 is CASSLDSHEQYF. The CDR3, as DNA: TGTGCCAGCAGCCTCGACAGCCACGAGCAGTACTTC.

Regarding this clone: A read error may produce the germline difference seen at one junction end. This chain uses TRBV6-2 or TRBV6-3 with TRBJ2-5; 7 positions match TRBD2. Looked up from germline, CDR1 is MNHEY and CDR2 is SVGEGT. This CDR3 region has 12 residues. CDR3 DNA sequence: TGTGCCAGCAGCTCTAGCGGAGAGGCCCAGTACTTC. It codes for CASSSSGEAQYF.

DNA for the CDR3: TGTGCCAGCAGCCAAGATGGGAGTCCTAGCACAGATACGCAGTATTTT. This codes for CASSQDGSPSTDTQYF. This rearrangement joins TRBV4-2 to TRBJ2-3; tentative D call: TRBD2 (5 bases). The CDR3 totals 16 residues. Trimming cost V 0 bases and J 0 bases, with 10 bases left between them. Germline V lookup: CDR1 LGHNA, CDR2 YNFKEQ.

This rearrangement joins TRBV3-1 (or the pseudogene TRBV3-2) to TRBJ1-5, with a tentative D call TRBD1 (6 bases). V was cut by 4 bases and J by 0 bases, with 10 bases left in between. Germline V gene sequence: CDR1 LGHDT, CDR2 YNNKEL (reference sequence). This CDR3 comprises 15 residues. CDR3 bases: TGTGCCAGCAGCCGTGCAGGGGATAGCAATCAGCCCCAGCATTTT. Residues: CASSRAGDSNQPQHF.

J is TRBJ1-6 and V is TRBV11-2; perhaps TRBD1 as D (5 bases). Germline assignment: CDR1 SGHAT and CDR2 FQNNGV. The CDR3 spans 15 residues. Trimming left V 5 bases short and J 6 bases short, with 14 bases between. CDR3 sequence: CASSNGQLTNSPLHF. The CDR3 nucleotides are TGTGCCAGCAGCAATGGACAACTGACTAATTCACCCCTCCACTTT.

The CDR3 is CSASEVSEYGYTF. For the CDR3, the DNA is TGCAGTGCTAGTGAAGTTTCTGAGTATGGCTACACCTTC. The rearrangement joins TRBV20-1 to TRBJ1-2; D is undetermined. Looked up from germline, CDR1 is DFQATT and CDR2 is SNEGSKA (reference sequence). The V end lost 3 bases, the J end lost 5 bases, and 13 bases lay between the germline ends. The CDR3 loop spans 13 amino acids.

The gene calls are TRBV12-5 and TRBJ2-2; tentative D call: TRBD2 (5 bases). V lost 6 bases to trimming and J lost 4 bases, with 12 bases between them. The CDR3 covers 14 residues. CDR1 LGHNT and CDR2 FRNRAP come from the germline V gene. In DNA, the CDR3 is TGTGCTAGTGGCCGGGATGGGGTCACCGGGGAGCTGTTTTTT. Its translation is CASGRDGVTGELFF.

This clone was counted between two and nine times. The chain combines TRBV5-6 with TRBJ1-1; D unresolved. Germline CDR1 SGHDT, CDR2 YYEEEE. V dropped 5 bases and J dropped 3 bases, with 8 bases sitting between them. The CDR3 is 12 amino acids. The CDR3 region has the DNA TGTGCCAGCAGTTCCCGTTACACTGAAGCTTTCTTT. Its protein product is CASSSRYTEAFF.

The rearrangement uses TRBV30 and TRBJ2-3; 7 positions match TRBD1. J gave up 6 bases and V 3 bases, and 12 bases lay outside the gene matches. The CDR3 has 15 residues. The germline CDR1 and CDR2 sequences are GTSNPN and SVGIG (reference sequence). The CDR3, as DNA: TGTGCCTGGAGCAGGACAGGCGGAGGTGAGGATACGCAGTATTTT. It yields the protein CAWSRTGGGEDTQYF. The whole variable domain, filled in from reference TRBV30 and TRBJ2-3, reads SQTIHQWPATLVQPVGSPLSLECTVEGTSNPNLYWYRQAAGRGLQLLFYSVGIGQISSEVPQNLSASRPQDRQFILSSKKLLLSDSGFYLCAWSRTGGGEDTQYFGPGTRLTVL.

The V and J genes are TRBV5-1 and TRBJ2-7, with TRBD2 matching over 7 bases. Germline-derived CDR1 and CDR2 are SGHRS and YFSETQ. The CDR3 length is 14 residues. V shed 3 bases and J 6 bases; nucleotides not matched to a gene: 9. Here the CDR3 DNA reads TGCGCCAGCAGCTCGTTCGCGGGGGAGACCGAGCAGTACTTC. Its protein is CASSSFAGETEQYF.

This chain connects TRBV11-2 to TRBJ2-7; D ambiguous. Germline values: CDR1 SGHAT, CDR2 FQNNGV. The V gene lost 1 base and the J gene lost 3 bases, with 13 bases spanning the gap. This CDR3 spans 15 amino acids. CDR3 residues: CASSLASGFIYEQYF. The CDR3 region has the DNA TGTGCCAGCAGCTTAGCCTCCGGGTTTATCTACGAGCAGTACTTC.

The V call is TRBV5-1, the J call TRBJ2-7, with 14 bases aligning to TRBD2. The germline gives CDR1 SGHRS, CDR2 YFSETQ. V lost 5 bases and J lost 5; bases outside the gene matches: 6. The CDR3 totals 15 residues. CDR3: CASRDGLAGGHEQYF. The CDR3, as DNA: TGCGCCAGCAGGGATGGACTAGCGGGGGGCCACGAGCAGTACTTC.